These 10 T cell receptor beta chains came from one sample sequenced in a study of blood T cell repertoires in COVID-19. This table comes from immunoSEQ multiplex PCR, and its TCRdb copy is limited to in-frame clones, with some not included. There are 50,000 to 55,000 clones in the sample; roughly 83% occur only once, and around 25% lies in the top ten. Sequenced material: peripheral blood. These receptors were taken from a woman of 80 years or more with acute or convalescent COVID-19.

There are a few counts of this clone. V usage is TRBV18 and J usage is TRBJ2-7; 7 bases are shared with TRBD1. The germline V gene has CDR1 KGHSH and CDR2 LQKENI. CDR3 length: 12 amino acids. Trimming took 0 bases from V and 11 from J; bases not matched to a gene: 4. In nucleotides, the CDR3 is TGTGCCAGCTCACCACCGGGGACAGATAAGTACTTC. This encodes CASSPPGTDKYF.

The J gene is TRBJ2-3, the V gene TRBV5-1; TRBD1 matches at 7 bases. The J segment lost 2 bases and the V segment lost 0 bases, leaving 3 bases of the junction unmatched. Per the germline V gene, CDR1 is SGHRS and CDR2 is YFSETQ. The CDR3 totals 15 residues. CDR3 protein: CASSLGGTATDTQYF. DNA for the CDR3: TGCGCCAGCAGCTTGGGGGGGACAGCCACAGATACGCAGTATTTT. The full variable domain, its missing parts supplied by reference TRBV5-1 and TRBJ2-3, is KAGVTQTPRYLIKTRGQQVTLSCSPISGHRSVSWYQQTPGQGLQFLFEYFSETQRNKGNFPGRFSGRQFSNSRSEMNVSTLELGDSALYLCASSLGGTATDTQYFGPGTRLTVL.

The chain joins TRBV18 to TRBJ1-1, with 8 bases identical to TRBD1. The germline V gene has CDR1 KGHSH and CDR2 LQKENI. The J segment lost 3 bases and the V segment lost 3 bases, leaving 9 bases of the junction unmatched. CDR3 length: 16 amino acids. Here the CDR3 reads CASSPRTGRGDTEAFF. In DNA, the CDR3 is TGTGCCAGCTCACCTCGGACAGGGAGAGGCGACACTGAAGCTTTCTTT.

The V gene is TRBV4-1, the J gene TRBJ1-6; no clear D. Germline loops: CDR1 MGHRA, CDR2 YSYEKL. The CDR3 consists of 13 residues. V lost 2 bases to trimming and J lost 10 bases, with 9 bases between them. The CDR3 DNA is TGCGCCAGCAGCCAACGGTTGAGCTCACCCCTCCACTTT. Translated: CASSQRLSSPLHF.

The J gene is TRBJ1-1, the V gene TRBV7-3; 7 bases fit TRBD1. Germline CDR1 SGHTA, CDR2 FQGTGA. After removal of 2 bases from V and 5 bases from J, the junction contained 8 bases not matched to a gene. The CDR3 extends over 15 amino acids. The DNA of the CDR3 is TGTGCCAGCAGCTTATATCAGGGGGAAGGAACTGAAGCTTTCTTT. Translated: CASSLYQGEGTEAFF. Combining the CDR3 with reference TRBV7-3 and TRBJ1-1 gives the whole variable domain GAGVSQTPSNKVTEKGKYVELRCDPISGHTALYWYRQSLGQGPEFLIYFQGTGAADDSGLPNDRFFAVRPEGSVSTLKIQRTERGDSAVYLCASSLYQGEGTEAFFGQGTRLTVV.

This rearrangement joins TRBV5-6 to TRBJ2-3; 12 nucleotides agree with TRBD2. The germline gives CDR1 SGHDT, CDR2 YYEEEE. The V and J ends lost 4 bases and 5 bases, in that order; junction bases with no gene match: 5. This CDR3 has 15 residues. The CDR3 nucleotides read TGTGCCAGCAGCCTAGCGGGGGGGCTCGAAGATACGCAGTATTTT. The encoded protein is CASSLAGGLEDTQYF.

The chain combines TRBV5-3 with TRBJ2-7; TRBD1 agrees at 9 bases. TRBV5-3 is identified as an open reading frame with a role that is uncertain. Trimming took 0 bases from V and 3 from J; bases not matched to a gene: 19. The CDR3 has 20 amino acids. The CDR3: CARSLVRPRDRVPTHYEQYV. Written as DNA, the CDR3 is TGTGCCAGAAGCTTGGTACGCCCCCGGGACAGGGTCCCCACCCACTACGAGCAGTACGTC.

The rearrangement links TRBV5-1 to TRBJ2-7, with D possibly TRBD2 on 5 matching bases. Trimming removed 0 bases from V and 1 base from J, with 11 bases in between. CDR3 length equals 15 residues. In germline, CDR1 is SGHRS, CDR2 YFSETQ. This chain's CDR3 is CASSLAGAGSYEQYV. The CDR3 DNA sequence: TGCGCCAGCAGCTTGGCCGGTGCGGGTTCCTACGAGCAGTACGTC.

The chain recombines TRBV2 with TRBJ1-3; 9 nucleotides align to TRBD1. J lost 2 bases, V lost 6 bases, and 5 bases had no gene match. The CDR3 is made up of 15 amino acids. Per germline, CDR1 SNHLY and CDR2 FYNNEI. The DNA for the CDR3 is TGTGCCAGCAGCCGGGACAGGGATACTGGAAACACCATATATTTT. It translates to CASSRDRDTGNTIYF.

J is TRBJ1-1 and V is TRBV11-3; TRBD1 matches at 8 bases. The CDR3 runs 14 residues. The germline V gene encodes CDR1 SGHNT and CDR2 YENEEA. The junction had 9 bases not matched to a gene; V was cut back by 5 bases and J by 7 bases. CDR3 DNA: TGTGCCAGCAGCCTGGACAGGGTGGCTCTTGAAGCTTTCTTT. Amino acids: CASSLDRVALEAFF. Variable domain in full (rest from reference TRBV11-3 and TRBJ1-1): EAGVVQSPRYKIIEKKQPVAFWCNPISGHNTLYWYLQNLGQGPELLIRYENEEAVDDSQLPKDRFSAERLKGVDSTLKIQPAELGDSAVYLCASSLDRVALEAFFGQGTRLTVV.